This T cell receptor beta chain was captured in a study of molecular identifiers for immune sequencing clone quantification. RNA fractions of 10%, 30% or 50% and about 17,000 to 1,000,000 sorted cells were the source of naive CD8 libraries. V dropped 5 bases and J dropped 3; count of bases not matched to a gene: 8. Germline V gene lookup returns CDR1 PRHDT and CDR2 FYEKMQ (reference sequence). The CDR3 length is 15 residues. Via MiXCR, TCRdb re-called the PCR reads, giving one row per CDR3 protein. The sample consists of about 97,000 distinct CDR3 sequences, 20% to 25% of them appearing once. Comment on this clonotype: What it binds is not known.

Study conclusions and caveats: Jurkat TCR RNA from one cell was spiked into 1 million or so naive cells, and it was reportedly detectable there.

The chain has TRBV13 and TRBJ2-7; 9 bases map to TRBD1. The specimen was naive CD8+ T cells from blood, with Jurkat cell RNA spiked in. Noted subset: FACS-sorted CD8+CD4-CCR7+CD45RA+ naive T cells. This clonotype was sampled from a human donor in good health. Some libraries in this study had Jurkat cell RNA spiked in. The CDR3 sequence: CASSPKGQGHYEQYF. Here the CDR3 DNA reads TGTGCCAGCAGCCCTAAGGGACAGGGTCACTACGAGCAGTACTTC.